Presented here are 17 T cell receptor beta chains from one specimen sequenced in a study of blood T cell repertoires in COVID-19. Only in-frame clones appear in the TCRdb table, and some are missing; sequencing was by immunoSEQ multiplex PCR. This table holds around 72,000 clones, approximately 87% found once. The sequenced material came from peripheral blood. These receptors were collected from a woman over 75 with acute or convalescent COVID-19.

As concerns this clone: Different DNA sequences within this sample yield the same CDR3. This sequence joins TRBV27 and TRBJ1-5; 10 bases fit TRBD1. CDR1 MNHEY and CDR2 SMNVEV come from the germline V gene (reference sequence). This CDR3 has 15 residues. Trimming removed 5 bases from V and 2 bases from J; junction bases left unmatched: 3. As DNA, the CDR3 is TGTGCCAGCAGTCTCGGGACAGGGGGCAATCAGCCCCAGCATTTT. It yields the protein CASSLGTGGNQPQHF.

The rearrangement joins TRBV9 to TRBJ2-3; 7 bases line up with TRBD2. Germline values: CDR1 SGDLS, CDR2 YYNGEE. This CDR3 region has 16 residues. With 2 bases clipped from V and 0 bases from J, the junction kept 6 bases outside the gene matches. The CDR3, as DNA: TGTGCCAGCAGCGTCGCGGGAGAGCCTAGCACAGATACGCAGTATTTT. This codes for CASSVAGEPSTDTQYF. Together with reference TRBV9 and TRBJ2-3, the CDR3 gives the full variable domain: DSGVTQTPKHLITATGQRVTLRCSPRSGDLSVYWYQQSLDQGLQFLIQYYNGEERAKGNILERFSAQQFPDLHSELNLSSLELGDSALYFCASSVAGEPSTDTQYFGPGTRLTVL.

The chain uses TRBV5-1 and TRBJ1-4; 8 bases match TRBD1. The CDR3 sequence is 16 residues long. Germline assignment: CDR1 SGHRS and CDR2 YFSETQ. J lost 2 bases, V lost 4 bases, and 7 bases had no gene match. The CDR3 spells CASSKSGGETNEKLFF. DNA for the CDR3: TGCGCCAGCAGCAAATCAGGGGGCGAGACTAATGAAAAACTGTTTTTT. Drawing the rest from reference TRBV5-1 and TRBJ1-4, the complete variable domain is KAGVTQTPRYLIKTRGQQVTLSCSPISGHRSVSWYQQTPGQGLQFLFEYFSETQRNKGNFPGRFSGRQFSNSRSEMNVSTLELGDSALYLCASSKSGGETNEKLFFGSGTQLSVL.

The CDR3 sequence is CASSQGQGRETQYF. DNA of the CDR3: TGTGCCAGCAGCCAGGGACAGGGAAGAGAGACCCAGTACTTC. V gene TRBV7-9 combines with J gene TRBJ2-5, with 9 bases matching TRBD1. Germline V gives CDR1 SEHNR, CDR2 FQNEAQ (reference sequence). With 5 bases clipped from V and 4 bases from J, the junction kept 5 bases outside the gene matches. The CDR3 is made up of 14 amino acids.

V and J are TRBV6-6 and TRBJ2-2; the match to TRBD1 covers 7 bases. This CDR3 is 15 amino acids long. The germline V gene encodes CDR1 MNHNY and CDR2 SVGAGI (reference sequence). V lost 5 bases, J lost 4 bases, and 7 bases stayed unmatched. CDR3 coding DNA: TGTGCCAGCAGTCGAATTACAGGGGCCACCGGGGAGCTGTTTTTT. Protein product: CASSRITGATGELFF.

This clone showed up just once. V gene TRBV3-1 (or the pseudogene TRBV3-2) combines with J gene TRBJ1-1; D not certain. Germline CDR1 LGHDT, CDR2 YNNKEL (reference sequence). V was trimmed by 0 bases and J by 0 bases, leaving 11 bases between them. The length of the CDR3 is 16 residues. CDR3 coding DNA: TGTGCCAGCAGCCAAGATCTGGTGGGCATGAACACTGAAGCTTTCTTT. Its translation is CASSQDLVGMNTEAFF.

J is TRBJ1-6 and V is TRBV11-3, with TRBD1 matching over 7 bases. CDR1 SGHNT and CDR2 YENEEA come from the germline V gene. V was clipped by 7 bases and J by 5 bases; unmatched bases: 8. The CDR3 has 15 amino acids. CDR3 sequence (DNA): TGTGCCAGCACCCGGGACAGCTTAGATAATTCACCCCTCCACTTT. As protein: CASTRDSLDNSPLHF.

The chain links TRBV19 to TRBJ2-1; perhaps TRBD1 as D (6 bases). Germline values: CDR1 LNHDA, CDR2 SQIVND (reference sequence). The CDR3 has 17 residues. Trimming cost V 0 bases and J 3 bases, with 15 bases left between them. CDR3 nucleotides: TGTGCCAGTAGTATAGAGAGGCCGACAGGTAACTACAATGAGCAGTTCTTC. Its translation is CASSIERPTGNYNEQFF.

This clone was seen once. The DNA for the CDR3 is TGTGCCAGCAGCTCCCGGGGGGCCGTAAATGAGCAGTTCTTC. Amino acid sequence: CASSSRGAVNEQFF. The V call is TRBV7-9, the J call TRBJ2-1; the D gene is possibly TRBD2 (7 bases). V was cut by 4 bases and J by 7 bases, with 14 bases left in between. Germline assignment: CDR1 SEHNR and CDR2 FQNEAQ (reference sequence). The CDR3 length is 14 residues.

The chain carries TRBV3-1 (or the pseudogene TRBV3-2) and TRBJ2-5, with D perhaps matching TRBD2 (5 bases). The germline V and J ends were trimmed by 5 bases and 5 bases, with 12 bases remaining between them. The CDR3 is made up of 13 amino acids. Germline V gene sequence: CDR1 LGHDT, CDR2 YNNKEL (reference sequence). The CDR3 is CASSFGLPETQYF. DNA of the CDR3: TGTGCCAGCAGCTTCGGACTGCCGGAGACCCAGTACTTC.

In this sample, this clone turned up once. This rearrangement joins TRBV12-3 or TRBV12-4 to TRBJ1-2, with 7 bases aligning to TRBD1. The CDR3 loop spans 11 amino acids. Trimming at V came to 4 bases and at J to 7 bases, leaving 0 bases not matched to a gene. CDR3 sequence (DNA): TGTGCCAGCAGTTACAGGGGTGGCTACACCTTC. Protein: CASSYRGGYTF.

This clone was counted between two and nine times. The rearrangement uses TRBV7-3 and TRBJ1-2; TRBD1 aligns across 7 bases. Germline V gives CDR1 SGHTA, CDR2 FQGTGA. CDR3 length: 13 residues. V shed 2 bases and J 5 bases; nucleotides not matched to a gene: 2. This CDR3 reads CASSLGTEYGYTF. Written as DNA, the CDR3 is TGTGCCAGCAGCTTAGGGACAGAATATGGCTACACCTTC.

The chain joins TRBV7-3 to TRBJ2-7, with 8 nucleotides matching TRBD2. This CDR3 is 18 amino acids long. CDR1 is SGHTA and CDR2 is FQGTGA in the germline V gene. Losses at the gene ends were 5 bases for V and 5 bases for J; bases not matched to a gene: 20. CDR3 amino acids: CASSLYGPRTGGNDEQYF. DNA for the CDR3: TGTGCCAGCAGCCTATACGGTCCCCGAACGGGAGGGAACGACGAGCAGTACTTC.

This chain joins TRBV7-9 and TRBJ1-4; unclear D gene. The CDR3 is 16 amino acids. Trimming cost V 5 bases and J 0 bases, with 13 bases left between them. Germline CDR1 is SEHNR and CDR2 is FQNEAQ (reference sequence). The CDR3 DNA is TGTGCCAGCAGCCGACTAGAAGGAGCAACTAATGAAAAACTGTTTTTT. This codes for CASSRLEGATNEKLFF.

V and J are TRBV27 and TRBJ1-2; 9 bases line up with TRBD1. This CDR3 spans 16 amino acids. V was clipped by 3 bases and J by 8 bases; unmatched bases: 13. CDR1 and CDR2 from the germline V gene are MNHEY and SMNVEV (reference sequence). The CDR3 DNA sequence: TGTGCCAGCAGTTTTTCTCGCGACAGGGGGGCGAGCGGCTACACCTTC. Encoded protein: CASSFSRDRGASGYTF.

This clone was detected only a few times. The V gene is TRBV20-1, the J gene TRBJ2-3; D is undetermined. CDR3 size: 15 residues. CDR1 and CDR2 from the germline V gene are DFQATT and SNEGSKA (reference sequence). The V end lost 3 bases, the J end lost 2 bases, and 15 bases lay between the germline ends. The CDR3 DNA sequence: TGCAGTGCTAGTTCTCCCGGGTTTTACACAGATACGCAGTATTTT. Its protein is CSASSPGFYTDTQYF.

This chain links TRBV6-5 with TRBJ1-2; tentative D call: TRBD1 (6 bases). Looked up from germline, CDR1 is MNHEY and CDR2 is SVGAGI. The CDR3 consists of 13 residues. V shed 10 bases and J shed 0 bases, with 12 bases lying between them. The DNA of the CDR3 is TGTGCCACCACAGGGATGGCTAACTATGGCTACACCTTC. Translating it yields CATTGMANYGYTF.